Below are 29 T cell receptor beta chains sequenced from a single sample in a study of human T cells and chemical hapten exposure. TCRdb analysed the RACE reads with MiXCR anew, one entry per CDR3 protein. Of about 84,000 distinct CDR3 sequences in the sample, about a tenth are singletons; the top ten hold over 3.5%. Time point described: patch test 3, about 24 weeks after DPC sensitization. Treatment denoted: therapeutic diphenylcyclopropenone sensitization with weekly scalp DPC. The material was whole blood, obtained in connection with sensitization to the hapten diphenylcyclopropenone (DPC). These receptors all stem from a woman in her forties or fifties with alopecia areata. Some clones in this sample may be carry-over from other donors' samples.

This clonotype was recorded a few times. The V call is TRBV6-2 or TRBV6-3, the J call TRBJ2-7; 10 bases fit TRBD1. Germline CDR1 MNHEY, CDR2 SVGEGT. J was trimmed by 0 bases and V by 4 bases; bases with no gene match: 3. The CDR3 spans 15 residues. CDR3 DNA: TGTGCCAGCAGTTCTCGGACAGGGGGCTCCTACGAGCAGTACTTC. It specifies CASSSRTGGSYEQYF.

This clonotype was counted ten times or more. The chain is built from TRBV20-1 and TRBJ2-7; TRBD1 is a possible D gene (6 bases). Germline CDR1 is DFQATT and CDR2 is SNEGSKA (reference sequence). V was shortened by 3 bases and J by 3 bases, with 15 bases between the two germline ends. This CDR3 comprises 14 residues. CDR3 protein: CSASGGQLLYEQYF. CDR3 nucleotide sequence: TGCAGTGCTAGTGGGGGCCAACTTCTCTACGAGCAGTACTTC.

This clonotype showed up many times. The chain combines TRBV6-2 or TRBV6-3 with TRBJ1-5, with D possibly matching TRBD1 (6 bases). Germline CDR1 is MNHEY and CDR2 is SVGEGT. Deletions cut 6 bases from V and 6 bases from J, with 15 bases between. This CDR3 comprises 14 residues. CDR3 bases: TGTGCCAGCAGGGACCCTACAGGGAGTCAGCCCCAGCATTTT. It yields the protein CASRDPTGSQPQHF.

The chain uses TRBV4-1 and TRBJ1-6; D is ambiguous. Between the trimmed V and J ends, which lost 4 bases and 7 bases, there was a span of 14 bases. Germline CDR1 and CDR2: MGHRA and YSYEKL. The CDR3 is made up of 15 amino acids. The CDR3 region is CASSLPEGRNSPLHF. CDR3 bases: TGCGCCAGCAGCCTCCCAGAAGGAAGGAATTCACCCCTCCACTTT.

This clonotype appeared many times. CDR3 protein: CASSDVSGSSYEQYF. CDR3 nucleotide sequence: TGTGCCAGCAGTGATGTTAGCGGGAGTTCCTACGAGCAGTACTTC. The J gene is TRBJ2-7, the V gene TRBV2, with 9 bases lining up with TRBD2. Losses at the gene ends were 3 bases for V and 1 base for J; bases not matched to a gene: 4. In germline, CDR1 is SNHLY, CDR2 FYNNEI. The length of the CDR3 is 15 residues.

This clonotype was found many times. This chain links TRBV12-3 or TRBV12-4 with TRBJ2-1; 7 bases agree with TRBD2. The J segment lost 10 bases and the V segment lost 8 bases, leaving 8 bases of the junction unmatched. The CDR3 contains 12 residues. This chain's CDR3 is CASHLLGGEQFF. The CDR3 DNA follows: TGTGCCAGCCATTTACTGGGGGGGGAGCAGTTCTTC.

This clonotype was observed at least ten times. This chain connects TRBV4-2 to TRBJ2-4; 7 bases fit TRBD2. This CDR3 contains 16 residues. The trim removed 0 bases at V and 0 bases at J, leaving 2 bases unmatched. Germline assignment: CDR1 LGHNA and CDR2 YNFKEQ. Here the CDR3 DNA reads TGTGCCAGCAGCCAAGATTGGGGGGGAGCCAAAAACATTCAGTACTTC. Protein: CASSQDWGGAKNIQYF.

The chain has TRBV11-2 and TRBJ2-7, with D perhaps TRBD1 (5 bases). Deletions cut 1 base from V and 3 bases from J, with 19 bases between. Germline loops: CDR1 SGHAT, CDR2 FQNNGV. The CDR3 extends over 17 amino acids. The CDR3 nucleotides are TGTGCCAGCAGCTTAGGGAGTGGGGCAGGGTTATTCTACGAGCAGTACTTC. Translation gives CASSLGSGAGLFYEQYF.

The chain is built from TRBV29-1 and TRBJ2-7; the D gene is possibly TRBD2 (5 bases). Germline CDR1 and CDR2: SQVTM and ANQGSEA. V was pared by 4 bases and J by 4 bases, with 14 bases between. CDR3 length: 13 amino acids. CDR3: CSVGLLGEYEQYF. CDR3 coding DNA: TGCAGCGTTGGGCTATTGGGAGAGTACGAGCAGTACTTC.

This clonotype was picked up many times. The V call is TRBV29-1, the J call TRBJ2-3; D call uncertain. This CDR3 comprises 12 residues. CDR1 and CDR2 (germline): SQVTM, ANQGSEA. The ends were cut back, 6 bases at V and 2 bases at J, with 9 bases in the middle. CDR3 sequence: CSVFPDTDTQYF. The CDR3 nucleotides are TGCAGCGTCTTTCCTGACACAGATACGCAGTATTTT.

This chain connects TRBV2 to TRBJ1-2; D perhaps matches TRBD1 (5 bases). The V gene's germline CDR1 is SNHLY and CDR2 FYNNEI. This CDR3 comprises 12 residues. V was shortened by 6 bases and J by 4 bases, with 9 bases between the two germline ends. CDR3 sequence: CASRAGTYGYTF. The CDR3 nucleotides read TGTGCCAGCAGGGCCGGGACCTATGGCTACACCTTC.

This chain links TRBV11-3 with TRBJ1-6; tentative D call: TRBD1 (5 bases). The germline V gene encodes CDR1 SGHNT and CDR2 YENEEA. The CDR3 is 14 residues long. V was trimmed by 4 bases and J by 10 bases, leaving 14 bases between them. The CDR3 DNA sequence: TGTGCCAGCAGCTCAGGCGGGGGAGGCTCACCCCTCCACTTT. It translates to CASSSGGGGSPLHF.

The rearrangement uses TRBV18 and TRBJ2-4; 7 nucleotides align to TRBD1. CDR1 and CDR2 (germline): KGHSH, LQKENI. V gave up 4 bases and J gave up 3 bases; unmatched junction bases: 6. CDR3 size: 15 residues. The CDR3 DNA reads as TGTGCCAGCTCACGACAGGGAAATGACAAAAACATTCAGTACTTC. Translation gives CASSRQGNDKNIQYF.

Ten or more counts support this clonotype. This chain links TRBV6-2 or TRBV6-3 with TRBJ2-3, with D maybe TRBD2 (5 bases). The V gene lost 8 bases and the J gene lost 4 bases, with 19 bases spanning the gap. CDR1 MNHEY and CDR2 SVGEGT come from the germline V gene. This CDR3 is built from 15 residues. CDR3 protein: CASGRKWEKADTQYF. The DNA for the CDR3 is TGTGCCAGCGGGCGAAAGTGGGAGAAGGCAGATACGCAGTATTTT.

This clonotype was observed a few times. The chain recombines TRBV19 with TRBJ2-7, with TRBD2 matching over 9 bases. Germline trimming cut 4 bases from V and 1 base from J; bases unmatched to any gene: 2. This CDR3 region has 14 residues. Per germline, CDR1 LNHDA and CDR2 SQIVND (reference sequence). CDR3 DNA: TGTGCCAGTAGTACCAGCGGGAGGTCCTACGAGCAGTACTTC. Its protein is CASSTSGRSYEQYF.

This clonotype came up many times. The gene calls are TRBV28 and TRBJ2-1, with D tentatively TRBD2 (5 bases). This CDR3 region has 13 residues. CDR1 and CDR2 from the germline V gene are MDHEN and SYDVKM. Trimming left V 8 bases short and J 0 bases short, with 8 bases between. CDR3 bases: TGTGCCAGCGGCGGGCCCTCCTACAATGAGCAGTTCTTC. Residues: CASGGPSYNEQFF.

This clonotype was counted many times. The chain uses TRBV5-1 and TRBJ1-5, with TRBD1 matching 10 bases. V shed 4 bases and J 1 base; nucleotides not matched to a gene: 5. From germline, CDR1 is SGHRS and CDR2 YFSETQ. The CDR3 consists of 16 residues. CDR3 sequence reads: CASSPGQGGSNQPQHF. In DNA form, the CDR3 reads TGCGCCAGCAGCCCCGGACAGGGGGGAAGCAATCAGCCCCAGCATTTT.

This chain uses TRBV7-2 with TRBJ2-7; no firm D call. Germline V lookup: CDR1 SGHTA, CDR2 FQGNSA. The CDR3 contains 13 residues. V gave up 2 bases and J gave up 3 bases, with 8 bases separating them. CDR3 sequence reads: CASSLPAHYEQYF. The CDR3 DNA sequence: TGTGCCAGCAGCTTACCGGCTCACTACGAGCAGTACTTC. Filled out from reference TRBV7-2 and TRBJ2-7, the complete variable domain reads GAGVSQSPSNKVTEKGKDVELRCDPISGHTALYWYRQSLGQGLEFLIYFQGNSAPDKSGLPSDRFSAERTGGSVSTLTIQRTQQEDSAVYLCASSLPAHYEQYFGPGTRLTVT.

There are a few counts of this clonotype. The V gene is TRBV6-5, the J gene TRBJ2-1, with TRBD1 matching over 8 bases. CDR3 length: 19 residues. From germline, CDR1 is MNHEY and CDR2 SVGAGI. V dropped 0 bases and J dropped 1; count of bases not matched to a gene: 11. In nucleotides, the CDR3 is TGTGCCAGCAGTTACTCGCCAGGACAGGGTCAAAGTTCCTACAATGAGCAGTTCTTC. Translating gives CASSYSPGQGQSSYNEQFF.

The J gene is TRBJ2-5, the V gene TRBV29-1; no firm D call. CDR1 and CDR2 from the germline V gene are SQVTM and ANQGSEA. With 3 bases removed from V and 7 bases from J, the gap between germline ends came to 15 bases. The CDR3 is 13 residues long. CDR3 protein: CSVEVEVDGTQYF. CDR3 bases: TGCAGCGTTGAGGTGGAAGTTGATGGGACCCAGTACTTC.

This clonotype was observed at least ten times. This chain uses TRBV7-9 with TRBJ2-2; D gene ambiguous. V lost 5 bases, J lost 2 bases, and 18 bases lay in between. Germline assignment: CDR1 SEHNR and CDR2 FQNEAQ (reference sequence). The CDR3 runs to 17 residues. CDR3 DNA: TGTGCCAGCAGCCTCCTGCGTATGACACCTAACACCGGGGAGCTGTTTTTT. Encoded protein: CASSLLRMTPNTGELFF.

This clonotype has more than one count but fewer than ten. The chain couples TRBV5-1 to TRBJ2-7, with D uncertain. The germline V gene has CDR1 SGHRS and CDR2 YFSETQ. With 5 bases removed from V and 5 bases from J, the gap between germline ends came to 8 bases. The CDR3 is 11 residues long. The CDR3 DNA reads TGCGCCAGCAGGCAGGCCAACGAGCAGTACTTC. Its protein product is CASRQANEQYF.

This clonotype was counted ten times or more. The V call is TRBV2, the J call TRBJ2-1; 11 bases match TRBD2. CDR1 is SNHLY and CDR2 is FYNNEI in the germline V gene. With 2 bases clipped from V and 6 bases from J, the junction kept 12 bases outside the gene matches. The CDR3 is made up of 18 amino acids. CDR3 protein: CASSETASGRWRGNEQFF. The CDR3 DNA reads as TGTGCCAGCAGTGAAACGGCTAGCGGGAGGTGGAGGGGCAATGAGCAGTTCTTC.

This clonotype was seen repeatedly, ten times or more. The chain employs TRBV28 and TRBJ2-1; 8 nucleotides line up with TRBD1. There are 15 residues in the CDR3. V lost 8 bases, J lost 6 bases, and 12 bases stayed unmatched. The germline V gene encodes CDR1 MDHEN and CDR2 SYDVKM. This CDR3 is CASGSDWTGRNEQFF. The DNA for the CDR3 is TGTGCCAGCGGGTCGGACTGGACAGGGCGCAATGAGCAGTTCTTC.

The sample holds many counts of this clonotype. The chain joins TRBV12-3 or TRBV12-4 to TRBJ1-4, with TRBD1 identical over 8 bases. The J segment lost 6 bases and the V segment lost 5 bases, leaving 2 bases of the junction unmatched. This CDR3 is 13 amino acids long. CDR3 coding DNA: TGTGCCAGCAGTCCGGACAGGGATGAAAAACTGTTTTTT. Protein product: CASSPDRDEKLFF.

The chain links TRBV19 to TRBJ2-7; D is undetermined. Trimming took off 5 bases at V and 6 bases at J, with 11 bases between the two ends. The length of the CDR3 is 12 residues. CDR1 is LNHDA and CDR2 is SQIVND in the germline V gene (reference sequence). CDR3 in DNA: TGTGCCAGTAGTCCGACGGGCGGCGAGCAGTACTTC. This translates into CASSPTGGEQYF.

This clonotype was counted only a few times. The V and J genes are TRBV29-1 and TRBJ1-2; TRBD1 matches at 7 bases. The CDR3 runs 13 residues. Germline loops: CDR1 SQVTM, CDR2 ANQGSEA. The CDR3 DNA follows: TGCTTCGTTTCGGAAACAGGGGCCTATGGCTACACCTTC. Residues: CFVSETGAYGYTF.

This clonotype was observed a few times. The chain combines TRBV6-1 with TRBJ2-5; 9 bases align to TRBD2. Losses at the gene ends were 5 bases for V and 2 bases for J; bases not matched to a gene: 6. CDR3 size: 15 residues. The germline CDR1 and CDR2 sequences are MNHNS and SASEGT. CDR3: CASSTTSGYQETQYF. DNA for the CDR3: TGTGCCAGCAGTACGACTAGCGGATATCAAGAGACCCAGTACTTC.

The rearrangement uses TRBV4-1 and TRBJ2-2, with TRBD2 as a possible D gene (6 bases). The V gene's germline CDR1 is MGHRA and CDR2 YSYEKL. Deletions cut 4 bases from V and 1 base from J, with 10 bases between. This CDR3 region has 15 residues. CDR3 sequence (DNA): TGCGCCAGCAGCCGGTCTAGCGAGAACACCGGGGAGCTGTTTTTT. Translating gives CASSRSSENTGELFF.